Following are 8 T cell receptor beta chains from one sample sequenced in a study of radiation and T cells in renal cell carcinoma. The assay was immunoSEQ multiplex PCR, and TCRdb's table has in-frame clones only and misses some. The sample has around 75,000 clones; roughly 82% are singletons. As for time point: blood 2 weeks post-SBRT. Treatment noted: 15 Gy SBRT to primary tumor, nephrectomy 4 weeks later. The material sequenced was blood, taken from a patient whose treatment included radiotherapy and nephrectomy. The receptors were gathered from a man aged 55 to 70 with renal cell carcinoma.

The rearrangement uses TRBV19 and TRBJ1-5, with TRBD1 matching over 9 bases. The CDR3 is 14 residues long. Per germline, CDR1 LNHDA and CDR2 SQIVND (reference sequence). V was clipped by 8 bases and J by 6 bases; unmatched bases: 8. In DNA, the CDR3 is TGTGCCAGTCTGAAAACAGGGGGCGGTCAGCCCCAGCATTTT. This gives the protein CASLKTGGGQPQHF. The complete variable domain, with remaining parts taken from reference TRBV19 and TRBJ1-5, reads DGGITQSPKYLFRKEGQNVTLSCEQNLNHDAMYWYRQDPGQGLRLIYYSQIVNDFQKGDIAEGYSVSREKKESFPLTVTSAQKNPTAFYLCASLKTGGGQPQHFGDGTRLSIL.

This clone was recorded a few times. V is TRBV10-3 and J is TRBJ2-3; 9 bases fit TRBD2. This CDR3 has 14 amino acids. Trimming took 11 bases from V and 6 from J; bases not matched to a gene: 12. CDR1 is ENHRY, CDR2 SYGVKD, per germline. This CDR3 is CAASSGTSSDTQYF. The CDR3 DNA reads TGTGCCGCTTCTAGCGGGACTAGTTCGGATACGCAGTATTTT.

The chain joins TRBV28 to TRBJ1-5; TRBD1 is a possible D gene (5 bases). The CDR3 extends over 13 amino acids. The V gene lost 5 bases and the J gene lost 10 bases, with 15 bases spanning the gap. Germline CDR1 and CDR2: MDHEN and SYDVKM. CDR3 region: CASSPGGIKPQHF. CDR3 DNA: TGTGCCAGCAGTCCGGGGGGGATCAAACCCCAGCATTTT.

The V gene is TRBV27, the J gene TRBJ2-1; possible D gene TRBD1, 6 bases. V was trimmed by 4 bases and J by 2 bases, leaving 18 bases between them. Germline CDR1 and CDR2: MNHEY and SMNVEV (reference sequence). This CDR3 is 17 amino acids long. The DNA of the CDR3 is TGTGCCAGCAGTTCGTATAAGGAGACAGGTACCTACAATGAGCAGTTCTTC. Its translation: CASSSYKETGTYNEQFF.

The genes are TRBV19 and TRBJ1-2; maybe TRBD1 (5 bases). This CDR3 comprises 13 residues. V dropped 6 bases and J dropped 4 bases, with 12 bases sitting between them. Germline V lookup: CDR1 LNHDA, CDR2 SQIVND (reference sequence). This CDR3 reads CASSGDGTYGYTF. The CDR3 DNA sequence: TGTGCCAGTAGCGGGGACGGAACCTATGGCTACACCTTC.

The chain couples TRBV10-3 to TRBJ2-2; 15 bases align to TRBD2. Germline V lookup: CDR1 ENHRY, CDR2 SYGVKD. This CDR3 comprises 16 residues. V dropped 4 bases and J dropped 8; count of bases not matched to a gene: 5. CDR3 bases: TGTGCCATCAGTGGCACCGGGACTAGCGGGAGGGGGGAGCTGTTTTTT. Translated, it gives CAISGTGTSGRGELFF.

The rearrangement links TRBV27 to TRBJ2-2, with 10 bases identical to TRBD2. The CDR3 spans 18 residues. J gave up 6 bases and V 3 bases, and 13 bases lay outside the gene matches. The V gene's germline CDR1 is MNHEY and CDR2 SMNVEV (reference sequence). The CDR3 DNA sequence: TGTGCCAGCAGTTTCAAACTAGCGGGACTTCATTTTGCCGGGGAGCTGTTTTTT. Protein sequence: CASSFKLAGLHFAGELFF.

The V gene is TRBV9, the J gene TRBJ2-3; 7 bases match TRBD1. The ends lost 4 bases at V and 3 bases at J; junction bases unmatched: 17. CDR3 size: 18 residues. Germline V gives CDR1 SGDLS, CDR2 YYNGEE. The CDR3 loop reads CASSSSFSDRVGTDTQYF. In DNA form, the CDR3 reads TGTGCCAGCAGCTCTTCCTTTAGCGACAGGGTGGGAACAGATACGCAGTATTTT.